A selection of T cell receptor beta chains follows, all from one sample in a study of shared clonotypes between healthy human individuals. Method: immunoSEQ multiplex PCR; TCRdb's copy keeps in-frame clones and lacks some. The table shows about 1.5 million clones, with 95% to 99% occurring only once. Input material: naive CD4+ T cells sorted from blood. The receptors shown here come from a man under 40 in good health. Both conserved end residues are part of each CDR3. Fields, in order: V gene, clone size, D gene, J gene, CDR3 DNA, CDR3 protein. A D gene is named only where the DNA matches it firmly. Size is stated for part of the rows, as once, few or many counts, or as a class when the clone is expanded.

>TRBV5-1|once|-|TRBJ1-2
TGCGCCAGCAGCTTGGAACCTGACTCCTATGGCTACACCTTC
CASSLEPDSYGYTF
>TRBV6-4|-|-|TRBJ2-1
TGTGCCAGCAGTCACGAGGCAGGCCAAGCCTACAATGAGCAGTTCTTC
CASSHEAGQAYNEQFF
>TRBV5-4|-|TRBD2|TRBJ2-1
TGTGCCAGCAGCTTTTCCAGCGGGGCTAGGATCAGCGGTGAGCAGTTCTTC
CASSFSSGARISGEQFF
>TRBV2|-|-|TRBJ1-1
TGTGCCTCTAAAGGGGGGATGAACACTGAAGCTTTCTTT
CASKGGMNTEAFF
>TRBV9|-|TRBD2|TRBJ2-3
TGTGCCAGCAATACTCTAGCGGAGTACACAGATACGCAGTATTTT
CASNTLAEYTDTQYF
>TRBV5-6|-|-|TRBJ2-7
TGTGCCAGCAGCTCCCCGGTTGGGGAGCAGTACTTC
CASSSPVGEQYF
>TRBV5-4|-|TRBD2|TRBJ2-7
TGTGCCAGCAGCTCTAGCGGGACCCTCTACGAGCAGTACTTC
CASSSSGTLYEQYF
>TRBV7-7|-|-|TRBJ2-3
TGTGCCAGCAGCCAAGAAATCAGCACAGATACGCAGTATTTT
CASSQEISTDTQYF
>TRBV7-3|-|-|TRBJ2-7
TGTGCCAGCAGCTTAGGTTCGGGGGCTCCCTACGAGCAGTACTTC
CASSLGSGAPYEQYF
>TRBV28|-|-|TRBJ1-4
TGTGCCACCATCCAGGGAACTAATGAAAAACTGTTTTTT
CATIQGTNEKLFF
>TRBV7-9|-|-|TRBJ2-1
TGTGCCAGCAGCGATACTAGCCCATACAATGAGCAGTTCTTC
CASSDTSPYNEQFF
>TRBV5-4|-|TRBD1|TRBJ2-7
TGTGCCAGCAGCCGGGGACAGGTCGTAGGGAGCGACGAGCAGTACTTC
CASSRGQVVGSDEQYF
>TRBV4-2|-|-|TRBJ1-4
TGTGCCAGCAGCCAAGTTCTGAGTCTAAATCTTCCTAATGAAAAACTGTTTTTT
CASSQVLSLNLPNEKLFF
>TRBV11-2|-|TRBD1|TRBJ2-2
TGTGCCAGCAGACGACAGGGTAACACCGGGGAGCTGTTTTTT
CASRRQGNTGELFF
>TRBV5-1|-|-|TRBJ2-5
TGCGCCAGCAGCTTGATGATTATGGAGACCCAGTACTTC
CASSLMIMETQYF
>TRBV2|once|-|TRBJ1-1
TGTGCCTCAGCACAGGAAGTGAACACTGAAGCTTTCTTT
CASAQEVNTEAFF
>TRBV28|-|TRBD1|TRBJ2-6
TGTGCCAGCAGTTTCTACAGGGGTTTCGAGTTTGGGGCCAACGTCCTGACTTTC
CASSFYRGFEFGANVLTF
>TRBV5-8|-|-|TRBJ2-7
TGTGCCAGCAGCTTGGGTACGACTCCTCTCGAGCAGTACTTC
CASSLGTTPLEQYF
>TRBV5-1|-|TRBD2|TRBJ2-1
TGCGCCAGCAGCTTGACTAGCGGGAGGGCCCAATACAATGAGCAGTTCTTC
CASSLTSGRAQYNEQFF
>TRBV4-1|-|-|TRBJ2-7
TGCGCCAGCAGCCCCTGGACTTCTACCTACGAGCAGTACTTC
CASSPWTSTYEQYF
>TRBV19|-|-|TRBJ1-2
TGTGCCAGTAGGCAGGCGTTTAGTGGCTACACCTTC
CASRQAFSGYTF
>TRBV4-3|-|-|TRBJ2-1
TGCGCCAGCAGCCTCGAAAATGAGCAGTTCTTC
CASSLENEQFF
>TRBV28|-|TRBD1|TRBJ1-5
TGTGCCAGCCAGGACAGGGGGAATCAGCCCCAGCATTTT
CASQDRGNQPQHF
>TRBV7-2|once|TRBD2|TRBJ2-7
TGTGCCAGCAGCCGGACGACTAGCGGTCTCTACGAGCAGTACTTC
CASSRTTSGLYEQYF
>TRBV5-1|-|-|TRBJ2-2
TGCGCCAGCAGCTTGGGGTACACCGGGGAGCTGTTTTTT
CASSLGYTGELFF
>TRBV5-4|-|-|TRBJ2-7
TGTGCCAGCAGCTTGGGAGGGGTGGGCCCCTTTTACGAGCAGTACTTC
CASSLGGVGPFYEQYF
>TRBV29-1|-|TRBD2|TRBJ2-7
TGCAGCGTTGACCTTGGACTAGTCTACGAGCAGTACTTC
CSVDLGLVYEQYF
>TRBV11-2|-|TRBD2|TRBJ2-7
TGTGCCAGCAGCTCCACTAGCGGGAGTGGGGTATTGAGCTCCTACGAGCAGTACTTC
CASSSTSGSGVLSSYEQYF
>TRBV29-1|-|TRBD1|TRBJ1-4
TGCAGCGTCTATGACAGGGGGGGCGCAACTAATGAAAAACTGTTTTTT
CSVYDRGGATNEKLFF
>TRBV6-5|-|-|TRBJ1-4
TGTGCCAGCAGTTACTTGGGGGGAGAAAAACTGTTTTTT
CASSYLGGEKLFF
>TRBV10-2|-|-|TRBJ1-1
TGCGCCAGCAGTGATAGATTCAGGGCCGGACGCGGGTCTACTGAAGCTTTCTTT
CASSDRFRAGRGSTEAFF
>TRBV11-2|-|TRBD2|TRBJ2-1
TGTGCCAGCAGGACTTCCCGTGCTAGCGGGAGCTATGAGCAGTTCTTC
CASRTSRASGSYEQFF
>TRBV19|-|-|TRBJ2-2
TGTGCCAGTAGTATCGACAGAACCACCGGGGAGCTGTTTTTT
CASSIDRTTGELFF
>TRBV11-2|-|TRBD1|TRBJ2-7
TGTGCCAGCAGCTTAGAGACAGGGGAGAACTACGAGCAGTACTTC
CASSLETGENYEQYF
>TRBV15|-|-|TRBJ2-2
TGTGCCACCAGCAGGACTAGTTGGTACACACCCGGGGAGCTGTTTTTT
CATSRTSWYTPGELFF
>TRBV7-2|-|-|TRBJ2-5
TGTGCCAGCAGCTTAGTAGGCAGGGGCGGTATAAGGGGTGAGACCCAGTACTTC
CASSLVGRGGIRGETQYF
>TRBV18|-|TRBD1|TRBJ1-2
TGTGCCAGCTCACCAGTAACAGGGGGCGCCCATGGCTACACCTTC
CASSPVTGGAHGYTF
>TRBV28|-|TRBD2|TRBJ2-6
TGTGCCAGCAGTTTCCTAGCGGGGACCTCTGGGGCCAACGTCCTGACTTTC
CASSFLAGTSGANVLTF
>TRBV4-3|-|TRBD1|TRBJ1-2
TGCGCCAGCAGCCGGGACAGGGACCTTAACTATGGCTACACCTTC
CASSRDRDLNYGYTF
>TRBV10-1|once|-|TRBJ1-1
TGCGCCAGCAGTGGGACCAGAATGAACACTGAAGCTTTCTTT
CASSGTRMNTEAFF
>TRBV2|-|TRBD2|TRBJ2-3
TGTGCCAGCAGTATTAGACTAGCGGGAGGGCCCCCGAGCACAGATACGCAGTATTTT
CASSIRLAGGPPSTDTQYF
>TRBV13|-|TRBD1|TRBJ1-4
TGTGCCAGCAGCCGACGACAGGGCAATGAAAAACTGTTTTTT
CASSRRQGNEKLFF
>TRBV7-9|once|-|TRBJ1-2
TGTGCCAGCAGCTTAGGGGGCACCGCGCTGTTTAACTATGGCTACACCTTC
CASSLGGTALFNYGYTF
>TRBV5-1|once|-|TRBJ2-5
TGCGCCAGCAGCCATTCGCGAGCAGGCCAGCAAGAGACCCAGTACTTC
CASSHSRAGQQETQYF
>TRBV7-8|-|-|TRBJ2-1
TGTGCCAGCAGCCCACTAGGACTCTACAATGAGCAGTTCTTC
CASSPLGLYNEQFF
>TRBV28|-|-|TRBJ2-7
TGTGCCAGCAGTGGCCGGGACCGCTACGAGCAGTACTTC
CASSGRDRYEQYF
>TRBV5-1|-|TRBD2|TRBJ2-1
TGCGCCAGCAGCCCCTATCCTAGCGGGATGCTCAGGAGTAAGCATGAGCAGTTCTTC
CASSPYPSGMLRSKHEQFF
>TRBV28|-|-|TRBJ1-5
TGTGCCAGCAGTCCCTCTCCCGCGAAGCAACAGCCCCAGCATTTT
CASSPSPAKQQPQHF
>TRBV5-1|-|TRBD1|TRBJ2-1
TGCGCCAGCAGCCCGGACAGGCTGAATGAGCAGTTCTTC
CASSPDRLNEQFF
>TRBV2|-|-|TRBJ2-1
TGTGCCAGCAGTGAATCGAAGGCTGCAGGATTAGGAAGAAATGAGCAGTTCTTC
CASSESKAAGLGRNEQFF
>TRBV5-1|-|-|TRBJ2-7
TGCGCCACCCGGAGGGGGAGAGACTCCTACGAGCAGTACTTC
CATRRGRDSYEQYF
>TRBV5-1|once|-|TRBJ1-1
TGCGCCAGCAGCTTGGACGGAAGAGAAGCTTTCTTT
CASSLDGREAFF
>TRBV5-4|-|-|TRBJ1-4
TGTGCCAGCAGCCAACTCCCAACTAATGAAAAACTGTTTTTT
CASSQLPTNEKLFF